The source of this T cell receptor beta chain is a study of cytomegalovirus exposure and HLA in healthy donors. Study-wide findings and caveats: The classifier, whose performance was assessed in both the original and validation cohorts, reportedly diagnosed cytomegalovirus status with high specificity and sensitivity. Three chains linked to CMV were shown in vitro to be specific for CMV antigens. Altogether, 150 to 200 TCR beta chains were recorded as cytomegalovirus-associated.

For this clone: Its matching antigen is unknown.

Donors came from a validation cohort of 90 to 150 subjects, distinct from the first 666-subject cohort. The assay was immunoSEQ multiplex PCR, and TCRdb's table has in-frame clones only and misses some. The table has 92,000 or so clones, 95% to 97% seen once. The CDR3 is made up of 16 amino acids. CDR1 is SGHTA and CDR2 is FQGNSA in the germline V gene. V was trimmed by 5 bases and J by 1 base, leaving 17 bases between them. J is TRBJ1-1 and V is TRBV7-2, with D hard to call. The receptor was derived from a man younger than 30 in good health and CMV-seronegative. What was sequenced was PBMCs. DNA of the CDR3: TGTGCCAGCAGCATTAACGCCCCGACAACGAACACTGAAGCTTTCTTT. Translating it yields CASSINAPTTNTEAFF.